Listed here are 32 T cell receptor beta chains from one sample, sequenced in a study of T cells in Graves' hyperthyroidism and ophthalmopathy. There were TCR beta CDR3 regions amplified from RNA transcripts. An initial round of RT-PCR targeting the TCR CDR3 relied on the HTBI primer set. TCRdb independently ran MiXCR on the multiplex PCR reads; one entry per CDR3 protein. This sample carries about 300,000 distinct CDR3 sequences, about an eighth of them seen once, and the ten largest clones take 6.5% to 10%. Sample: blood. The receptors shown here come from a middle-aged woman with Graves' hyperthyroidism.

The genes are TRBV10-3 and TRBJ1-4; D call uncertain. V lost 5 bases and J 8 bases, leaving 18 bases between the germline ends. This CDR3 is 15 amino acids long. Germline values: CDR1 ENHRY, CDR2 SYGVKD. The CDR3 spells CAISQLGNGAEKLFF. In DNA form, the CDR3 reads TGTGCCATCAGTCAGTTGGGGAACGGAGCGGAAAAACTGTTTTTT.

A remark on this clonotype: Possible read error: a much larger clone is one base away. This chain joins TRBV7-9 and TRBJ2-3; D unclear. The V end was cut by 5 bases, the J end by 6 bases, with 9 bases between. The CDR3 sequence is 12 residues long. CDR1 is SEHNR and CDR2 is FQNEAQ in the germline V gene (reference sequence). The CDR3 region is CASSLSSDTQYF. DNA of the CDR3: TGTGCCAGCAGCCTATCCTCGGATACGCAGTATTTT.

This clonotype showed up just a few times. The chain has TRBV19 and TRBJ1-6; the D is unclear. This CDR3 has 12 amino acids. Trimming pared 6 bases from V and 6 bases from J, leaving 6 bases between. Germline-derived CDR1 and CDR2 are LNHDA and SQIVND (reference sequence). CDR3 amino acids: CASRNGNSPLHF. The CDR3 DNA follows: TGTGCCAGTAGGAATGGTAATTCACCCCTCCACTTT.

This clonotype has ten or more counts. V gene TRBV5-1 combines with J gene TRBJ2-7; D perhaps matches TRBD2 (6 bases). This CDR3 has 16 amino acids. The germline V and J ends were trimmed by 0 bases and 1 base, with 14 bases remaining between them. CDR1 and CDR2 (germline): SGHRS, YFSETQ. CDR3 in DNA: TGCGCCAGCAGCTTGGAACCGGGACTCACATCCTACGAGCAGTACTTC. It translates to CASSLEPGLTSYEQYF. The full variable domain, completed using reference TRBV5-1 and TRBJ2-7, is KAGVTQTPRYLIKTRGQQVTLSCSPISGHRSVSWYQQTPGQGLQFLFEYFSETQRNKGNFPGRFSGRQFSNSRSEMNVSTLELGDSALYLCASSLEPGLTSYEQYFGPGTRLTVT.

This clonotype was seen many times. The CDR3 DNA follows: TGTGCCAGCAGTTTCAGGGGCAATCAGCCCCAGCATTTT. This translates into CASSFRGNQPQHF. This sequence joins TRBV12-3 or TRBV12-4 and TRBJ1-5; a weak D match, TRBD1 (5 bases). This CDR3 has 13 residues. Trimming pared 3 bases from V and 2 bases from J, leaving 5 bases between.

This clonotype was recorded at least ten times. V is TRBV28 and J is TRBJ2-7; D possibly corresponds to TRBD2 (5 bases). This CDR3 contains 16 residues. Trimming shortened V by 5 bases and J by 2 bases, and 19 bases separated the two germline ends. CDR1 is MDHEN, CDR2 SYDVKM, per germline. CDR3 nucleotide sequence: TGTGCCAGCAGTCCCCTGGGTCAGCGGAGTGCCTACGAGCAGTACTTC. It is translated as CASSPLGQRSAYEQYF.

There are many counts of this clonotype. The V gene is TRBV18, the J gene TRBJ2-1; the D is unclear. Per the germline V gene, CDR1 is KGHSH and CDR2 is LQKENI. V was pared by 2 bases and J by 0 bases, with 8 bases between. This CDR3 comprises 15 residues. CDR3 DNA: TGTGCCAGCTCACCAAGGCAGAGCTCCTACAATGAGCAGTTCTTC. Translation: CASSPRQSSYNEQFF.

In this sample, this clonotype turned up many times. This chain connects TRBV20-1 to TRBJ1-1; D unclear. Trimming stripped 4 bases from V and 7 bases from J, with 13 bases between. Per germline, CDR1 DFQATT and CDR2 SNEGSKA (reference sequence). CDR3 size: 12 residues. The CDR3 region is CSAILTRFEAFF. The CDR3 coding sequence is TGCAGTGCTATTTTAACCAGATTTGAAGCTTTCTTT.

A remark on this clonotype: A much larger clone differs by one base, so this may be a read error. Here the CDR3 omits its conserved ending phenylalanine or tryptophan, so a read error is the likely source. This chain joins TRBV11-2 and TRBJ1-1; the D gene is possibly TRBD1 (6 bases). Germline V gene lookup returns CDR1 SGHAT and CDR2 FQNNGV. With 2 bases removed from V and 1 base from J, the gap between germline ends came to 8 bases. There are 14 residues in the CDR3. The CDR3: CASSLQGTNTEAFL. CDR3 sequence (DNA): TGTGCCAGCAGCTTACAGGGGACGAACACTGAAGCTTTCCTT.

This clonotype was detected many times. Here the CDR3 reads CASSQDREEKLFF. In DNA form, the CDR3 reads TGTGCCAGCAGCCAAGACAGGGAAGAAAAACTGTTTTTT. The gene calls are TRBV7-8 and TRBJ1-4; 7 bases are shared with TRBD1. The V gene's germline CDR1 is SGHVS and CDR2 FQNEAQ. This CDR3 is 13 amino acids long. V lost 5 bases, J lost 8 bases, and 5 bases stayed unmatched.

Concerning this clonotype: The junction departs from germline at one end; a sequencing error may be responsible. The V gene is TRBV7-2, the J gene TRBJ2-5, with 7 bases lining up with TRBD2. In germline, CDR1 is SGHTA, CDR2 FQGNSA. The CDR3 contains 15 residues. The CDR3 region has the DNA TGCGCCAGCAGCCTGAAAGCTAGCGGCCAAAAGACCCAGTACTTC. Translating it yields CASSLKASGQKTQYF.

This clonotype was counted at least ten times. The V gene is TRBV30, the J gene TRBJ2-7, with 7 bases fitting TRBD1. The CDR3 is made up of 13 amino acids. V trimming: 4 bases; J trimming: 2 bases; junction bases outside the gene matches: 5. Per germline, CDR1 GTSNPN and CDR2 SVGIG (reference sequence). The CDR3 reads CAWNRQGTYEQYF. For the CDR3, the DNA is TGTGCCTGGAATAGACAGGGCACCTACGAGCAGTACTTC.

The chain links TRBV9 to TRBJ2-5; a weak D match, TRBD1 (5 bases). From germline, CDR1 is SGDLS and CDR2 YYNGEE. Trimming removed 4 bases from V and 5 bases from J, with 12 bases in between. The CDR3 is 13 residues long. The CDR3 loop is CASSPSGPETQYF. The CDR3 DNA is TGTGCCAGCAGCCCCTCAGGGCCCGAGACCCAGTACTTC.

There are many counts of this clonotype. A much larger clone lies a single base off, so this may be a read error. This rearrangement joins TRBV2 to TRBJ1-1; no definite D call. CDR1 and CDR2 from the germline V gene are SNHLY and FYNNEI. This CDR3 has 13 residues. In DNA, the CDR3 is TGTGCCAGCAGTGACGGTAAGGGCACTGAAGTTTTCTTT. The encoded protein is CASSDGKGTEVFF.

This clonotype was seen a few times. This chain links TRBV3-1 with TRBJ2-7; TRBD1 agrees at 10 bases. Germline V gene lookup returns CDR1 LGHDT and CDR2 YNNKEL (reference sequence). Trimming took 6 bases from V and 4 from J; bases not matched to a gene: 12. The CDR3 extends over 16 amino acids. The CDR3 DNA reads as TGTGCCAGCAGTGACGTAATCCGGGACAGGGGTTACGAGCAGTACTTC. Its protein is CASSDVIRDRGYEQYF.

This clonotype was observed many times. The rearrangement joins TRBV9 to TRBJ2-5; perhaps TRBD1 as D (6 bases). CDR3 length: 15 amino acids. Germline CDR1 SGDLS, CDR2 YYNGEE. The V end lost 4 bases, the J end lost 2 bases, and 15 bases lay between the germline ends. The DNA for the CDR3 is TGTGCCAGCAGCCCGGACAGAGGGGTTCAAGAGACCCAGTACTTC. Its protein is CASSPDRGVQETQYF.

This clonotype has a count of ten or more. J is TRBJ1-6 and V is TRBV7-2, with 7 bases aligning to TRBD1. The CDR3 spans 15 residues. With 7 bases clipped from V and 8 bases from J, the junction kept 11 bases outside the gene matches. Germline assignment: CDR1 SGHTA and CDR2 FQGNSA. CDR3 sequence reads: CASTSGGVGHSPLHF. The CDR3 DNA follows: TGTGCCAGCACCTCAGGGGGGGTGGGTCATTCACCCCTCCACTTT.

The sample holds many counts of this clonotype. V usage is TRBV2 and J usage is TRBJ2-3; 11 bases align to TRBD2. V shed 4 bases, J shed 3 bases, and the junction held 9 bases outside the gene matches. This CDR3 is 17 amino acids long. CDR1 is SNHLY and CDR2 is FYNNEI in the germline V gene. CDR3 coding DNA: TGTGCCAGCAGTGGGGGTAGCGGGAGGGCCTTGACAGATACGCAGTATTTT. Translating gives CASSGGSGRALTDTQYF. Filled out from reference TRBV2 and TRBJ2-3, the complete variable domain reads EPEVTQTPSHQVTQMGQEVILRCVPISNHLYFYWYRQILGQKVEFLVSFYNNEISEKSEIFDDQFSVERPDGSNFTLKIRSTKLEDSAMYFCASSGGSGRALTDTQYFGPGTRLTVL.

The V gene is TRBV7-3, the J gene TRBJ2-6; 9 nucleotides agree with TRBD1. Per the germline V gene, CDR1 is SGHTA and CDR2 is FQGTGA. V lost 3 bases and J lost 0; bases outside the gene matches: 3. The length of the CDR3 is 17 residues. The DNA of the CDR3 is TGTGCCAGCAGCTTGGACAGGGGATCCTCTGGGGCCAACGTCCTGACTTTC. Amino acid sequence: CASSLDRGSSGANVLTF.

There are many counts of this clonotype. Written as DNA, the CDR3 is TGTGCCAGTAGTACCTCCTGGAGGGGTAGCAATCAGCCCCAGCATTTT. Protein product: CASSTSWRGSNQPQHF. J is TRBJ1-5 and V is TRBV19; D might be TRBD1 (5 bases). Looked up from germline, CDR1 is LNHDA and CDR2 is SQIVND (reference sequence). This CDR3 has 16 amino acids. V dropped 4 bases and J dropped 0 bases, with 13 bases sitting between them. Full variable domain (outside the CDR3, taken from reference TRBV19 and TRBJ1-5): DGGITQSPKYLFRKEGQNVTLSCEQNLNHDAMYWYRQDPGQGLRLIYYSQIVNDFQKGDIAEGYSVSREKKESFPLTVTSAQKNPTAFYLCASSTSWRGSNQPQHFGDGTRLSIL.

The chain has TRBV12-3 or TRBV12-4 and TRBJ1-6; D is unclear. The CDR3 has 13 residues. V was pared by 0 bases and J by 10 bases, with 7 bases between. The CDR3 bases are TGTGCCAGCAGTTTAGCCACCCCCTCACCCCTCCACTTT. It is translated as CASSLATPSPLHF.

The rearrangement uses TRBV10-3 and TRBJ2-3; D is perhaps TRBD1 or TRBD2 (5 bases each). Germline V gene lookup returns CDR1 ENHRY and CDR2 SYGVKD. CDR3 length: 12 residues. The V gene lost 8 bases and the J gene lost 2 bases, with 8 bases spanning the gap. The CDR3 is CAIRDHTDTQYF. For the CDR3, the DNA is TGTGCCATCCGGGACCACACAGATACGCAGTATTTT.

The chain combines TRBV6-1 with TRBJ2-1, with TRBD1 as a possible D gene (5 bases). Germline lookup yields CDR1 MNHNS and CDR2 SASEGT. This CDR3 has 15 residues. Trimming cost V 3 bases and J 4 bases, with 13 bases left between them. CDR3 amino acids: CASSDSEQEYNEQFF. CDR3 nucleotide sequence: TGTGCCAGCAGTGACTCGGAACAGGAGTACAATGAGCAGTTCTTC.

This clonotype has just a few counts. V and J are TRBV29-1 and TRBJ2-2; 9 nucleotides match TRBD1. The CDR3 length is 14 residues. V shed 8 bases and J 5 bases; nucleotides not matched to a gene: 9. Germline-derived CDR1 and CDR2 are SQVTM and ANQGSEA. The CDR3 DNA is TGCAGCACAAGGACAGGGGCTGATACCGGGGAGCTGTTTTTT. It codes for CSTRTGADTGELFF.

This clonotype was seen many times. The gene calls are TRBV7-2 and TRBJ2-7; 8 nucleotides agree with TRBD1. Germline V lookup: CDR1 SGHTA, CDR2 FQGNSA. The CDR3 is 15 amino acids. Trimming took 4 bases from V and 7 from J; bases not matched to a gene: 12. CDR3: CASSSQPGQVREQYF. The CDR3 DNA is TGTGCCAGCAGCTCACAACCGGGACAGGTCCGGGAGCAGTACTTC.

This clonotype was detected many times. The J gene is TRBJ2-5, the V gene TRBV2; D possibly corresponds to TRBD1 (5 bases). The CDR3 is 13 residues long. Between the trimmed V and J ends, which lost 3 bases and 4 bases, there was a span of 9 bases. The germline V gene has CDR1 SNHLY and CDR2 FYNNEI. DNA of the CDR3: TGTGCCAGCAGTGAGGGGCCAGGAGAGACCCAGTACTTC. Its protein is CASSEGPGETQYF.

This clonotype was found many times. V is TRBV28 and J is TRBJ2-7, with 8 bases lining up with TRBD1. The CDR3 spans 13 residues. J lost 2 bases, V lost 5 bases, and 2 bases had no gene match. CDR1 is MDHEN, CDR2 SYDVKM, per germline. The CDR3, as DNA: TGTGCCAGCAGTGGGACAGGCGCCTACGAGCAGTACTTC. Its protein is CASSGTGAYEQYF.

This clonotype was detected many times. The V and J genes are TRBV2 and TRBJ2-3; 11 bases line up with TRBD2. V lost 6 bases to trimming and J lost 4 bases; unmatched junction nucleotides: 6. The germline V gene encodes CDR1 SNHLY and CDR2 FYNNEI. The CDR3 runs to 15 residues. The CDR3 region is CASRLLAGAADTQYF. In DNA, the CDR3 is TGTGCCAGCAGGCTACTAGCGGGAGCCGCAGATACGCAGTATTTT.

A note on this clonotype: Given a much more abundant clone one base away, this may be a read error. The chain is built from TRBV10-1 and TRBJ2-2, with D possibly being TRBD1 or TRBD2 (6 bases each). Trimming took 3 bases from V and 2 from J, leaving 10 bases between them. Germline CDR1 is WNHNN and CDR2 is SYGVQD (reference sequence). The length of the CDR3 is 15 residues. The CDR3 nucleotides read TGCGCCAGCAGTGACGGGGGCTACAACACCGGGGAGCTGTTTTTT. This translates into CASSDGGYNTGELFF.

The table lists this clonotype with a few counts. The chain uses TRBV29-1 and TRBJ2-1; D unclear. Germline-derived CDR1 and CDR2 are SQVTM and ANQGSEA. V was cut by 4 bases and J by 1 base, with 14 bases left in between. There are 15 residues in the CDR3. In nucleotides, the CDR3 is TGCAGCGTTGGAGGCGGCCAGTCTTCCTACAATGAGCAGTTCTTC. Its protein product is CSVGGGQSSYNEQFF.

This clonotype has ten or more counts. The chain combines TRBV28 with TRBJ2-1; no clear D gene. The length of the CDR3 is 13 residues. Looked up from germline, CDR1 is MDHEN and CDR2 is SYDVKM. V lost 3 bases and J lost 7, with 10 bases in between. The CDR3 sequence is CASSLDHGNEQFF. For the CDR3, the DNA is TGTGCCAGCAGTTTGGACCATGGGAATGAGCAGTTCTTC.

This clonotype was recorded a few times. The chain carries TRBV5-7 and TRBJ1-5; tentatively, D is TRBD1 (6 bases). TRBV5-7 is an ORF, with its function uncertain. Trimming removed 10 bases from V and 2 bases from J, with 22 bases in between. The CDR3 length is 16 residues. The CDR3 coding sequence is TGTGCCCGCGACAGGTTCCTCGTTCGGGGCAATCAGCCCCAGCATTTT. Protein product: CARDRFLVRGNQPQHF.